One TCR beta chain is described in this entry. Authors' methods: Reference gene primer amplification gave nucleated cell count estimates. Measured with immunoSEQ multiplex PCR; TCRdb has only the in-frame clones, and not every one. V and J calls and clone size follow that table, whereas D and trimming were derived from the DNA. Of more than 200,000 clones in the sample, about nine tenths are singletons; the top ten hold 11%. The data originate from a study of blood T cell repertoires in COVID-19. The CDR3 sequence is 16 residues long. The V and J ends lost 1 base and 2 bases, in that order; junction bases with no gene match: 5. Germline assignment: CDR1 SGDLS and CDR2 YYNGEE.

Material for sequencing was peripheral blood. The genes are TRBV9 and TRBJ2-2, with TRBD2 matching over 7 bases. This sequence originates from a man aged 45-65 years with COVID-19, enrolled during active disease. The CDR3 loop reads CASSVWSSGNTGELFF. Written as DNA, the CDR3 is TGTGCCAGCAGCGTATGGTCTAGCGGTAACACCGGGGAGCTGTTTTTT.